This TCR beta chain stems from a study of T-cell memory formation after mild COVID-19. The wider study: The two donors had largely donor-specific TCR clusters.

TCRdb redid the calling of the 5' RACE reads with MiXCR, one entry per CDR3 protein. The sample holds a few hundred thousand distinct CDR3 sequences, around a sixth seen once. The CDR3 covers 14 residues. V lost 4 bases, J lost 3 bases, and 12 bases lay in between. CDR1 is KGHDR, CDR2 SFDVKD, per germline. Turning to this clonotype: Its target is unknown.

Study-wide results and caveats: Chiefly within CM and EM were the contracting CD4+ clones; CD8+ ones were within EMRA. Memory from before infection featured some responding clones, which suggests cross-reactive memory joined.

The chain is built from TRBV24-1 and TRBJ2-7; D gene ambiguous. The clonotype was recovered from a man aged 18-30 years who had mild COVID-19 (a few samples of this study predate the infection). Cell type and time point are not known. Input material: PBMCs or a T cell subset sorted from them (not recorded which). For the CDR3, the DNA is TGTGCCACCAGTGAAGGAACAGCGTACTACGAGCAGTACTTC. Translating gives CATSEGTAYYEQYF.